This is a list of T cell receptor beta chains from one sample in a study of shared clonotypes between healthy human individuals. Method: immunoSEQ multiplex PCR; TCRdb's copy keeps in-frame clones and lacks some. The profile shows about 2 million clones, over 85% of them singletons. Material for sequencing was naive CD4+ T cells sorted from blood. Receptors were obtained from a man aged 18-30 years in good health. Each CDR3 is given with its conserved first and last residue. Fields, in order: CDR3 protein, V gene.

CDR3: CASGQNYGYTF
V: TRBV2

CDR3: CASSLAGTGTFEQYF
V: TRBV7-2

CDR3: CASSYARNSYEQYF
V: TRBV6-5

CDR3: CAGGAGANVLTF
V: TRBV19

CDR3: CASSLFGNQPQHF
V: TRBV5-6

CDR3: CASSLGEHTQYF
V: TRBV11-2

CDR3: CAWSGPGTGSRQPQHF
V: TRBV30

CDR3: CAISESIFSSGELFF
V: TRBV10-3

CDR3: CASSVTGTSGTDTQYF
V: TRBV7-2

CDR3: CASALNTEAFF
V: TRBV25-1

CDR3: CASSRRIQNTEAFF
V: TRBV18

CDR3: CASSSRDRGFYGYTF
V: TRBV9

CDR3: CASSRADNEQFF
V: TRBV11-2

CDR3: CASSPQADHGYTF
V: TRBV7-3

CDR3: CASSLDGGLGSEAFF
V: TRBV5-4

CDR3: CAISESWGNGELFF
V: TRBV10-3

CDR3: CASSGGRDQPQHF
V: TRBV19

CDR3: CASSPRASGSNEQFF
V: TRBV6-6

CDR3: CAISEWDREGSDTQYF
V: TRBV10-3

CDR3: CASSDARGSSGNTIYF
V: TRBV6-1

CDR3: CASSLGLAGGRSSDTQYF
V: TRBV28

CDR3: CASSLDFLKGEGDEQYF
V: TRBV7-9

CDR3: CASSFQLAGGDTQYF
V: TRBV11-2

CDR3: CASSPRSLPHEQFF
V: TRBV18

CDR3: CAISVVAGGEKLFF
V: TRBV10-3

CDR3: CASSLFSISSGANVLTF
V: TRBV11-2

CDR3: CASSLAAVYEQYF
V: TRBV7-8

CDR3: CASSDLTGLAGGPTDTQYF
V: TRBV6-1

CDR3: CASSPGQLKSTEAFF
V: TRBV6-1

CDR3: CASSTSDKSYEQYF
V: TRBV19

CDR3: CASRGLGALNEQFF
V: TRBV6-5

CDR3: CASSSRGDRKNYGYTF
V: TRBV7-2

CDR3: CASSPPIWTSEYNEQFF
V: TRBV13

CDR3: CASSASGLTDTQYF
V: TRBV9

CDR3: CASSIGAQGAYGYTF
V: TRBV19

CDR3: CASSPGVGEKLFF
V: TRBV18

CDR3: CASREASGNNEQFF
V: TRBV6-5

CDR3: CASSPRGLDTQYF
V: TRBV4-1

CDR3: CASSPTSGTGGSEQYF
V: TRBV5-1

CDR3: CASSSPGQPSYEQYF
V: TRBV6-5

CDR3: CASSEGVGSPLHF
V: TRBV10-2

CDR3: CASSGDGNQPQHF
V: TRBV2

CDR3: CASRTGLMNTEAFF
V: TRBV6-1

CDR3: CAWSPNRDGYNQPQHF
V: TRBV30

CDR3: CASKGGISNQPQHF
V: TRBV2